This is a list of T cell receptor beta chains from one sample in a study of blood T cell repertoires in COVID-19. Data came from immunoSEQ multiplex PCR; TCRdb stores just in-frame clones and leaves some out. The data contain approximately 21,000 clones, approximately 90% of them singletons. The sample taken for sequencing was peripheral blood. These receptors originate from a human donor with active COVID-19. The donor label of this sample is uncertain. CDR3s leave out the opening cysteine and the closing phenylalanine or tryptophan.

v_call: TRBV7-2
j_call: TRBJ2-1
cdr3_length: 13
cdr3_aa: ASSLPRALYNEQF

v_call: TRBV27
j_call: TRBJ2-7
cdr3_length: 11
cdr3_aa: AAATSGRGEQY

v_call: TRBV19
j_call: TRBJ2-4
cdr3_length: 12
cdr3_aa: ASSPDSLGDIQY

v_call: TRBV6-6
j_call: TRBJ1-6
cdr3_length: 13
cdr3_aa: ASSYADTYNSPLH

v_call: TRBV9
j_call: TRBJ2-1
cdr3_length: 13
cdr3_aa: ASSVERSGIGEQF

v_call: TRBV7-9
j_call: TRBJ2-3
cdr3_length: 13
cdr3_aa: ASSPRTGLQDTQY

v_call: TRBV7-2
j_call: TRBJ2-4
cdr3_length: 12
cdr3_aa: ASNPVLAENIQY

v_call: TRBV19
j_call: TRBJ1-4
cdr3_length: 10
cdr3_aa: ASSVRGEKLF

v_call: TRBV11-3
j_call: TRBJ2-1
cdr3_length: 12
cdr3_aa: ASSLDSHYNEQF

v_call: TRBV29-1
j_call: TRBJ1-1
cdr3_length: 12
cdr3_aa: SGYDESRDTEAF

v_call: TRBV6-2/TRBV6-3
j_call: TRBJ2-6
cdr3_length: 16
cdr3_aa: ASSYLLGQGSRANVLT

v_call: TRBV7-9
j_call: TRBJ2-1
cdr3_length: 13
cdr3_aa: ASSLALAGTNEQF

v_call: TRBV28
j_call: TRBJ2-3
cdr3_length: 10
cdr3_aa: ASSLAGDTQY

v_call: TRBV25-1
j_call: TRBJ2-7
cdr3_length: 11
cdr3_aa: ASSAGGLYEQY

v_call: TRBV2
j_call: TRBJ2-7
cdr3_length: 13
cdr3_aa: ASSELRGAEGEQY

v_call: TRBV4-1
j_call: TRBJ2-1
cdr3_length: 12
cdr3_aa: ASREMVAQGEQF

v_call: TRBV24-1
j_call: TRBJ2-7
cdr3_length: 13
cdr3_aa: ATSGGTSGIYEQY

v_call: TRBV7-9
j_call: TRBJ2-3
cdr3_length: 15
cdr3_aa: ASSPGVGLAGTDTQY

v_call: TRBV28
j_call: TRBJ1-1
cdr3_length: 14
cdr3_aa: ASSSRGSKRRDEAF

v_call: TRBV5-1
j_call: TRBJ2-3
cdr3_length: 12
cdr3_aa: ASSFDRRTDTQY

v_call: TRBV7-2
j_call: TRBJ1-2
cdr3_length: 12
cdr3_aa: ASSSPGLNYGYT

v_call: TRBV5-4
j_call: TRBJ2-7
cdr3_length: 12
cdr3_aa: ASSSGTAFYEQY

v_call: TRBV6-1
j_call: TRBJ1-5
cdr3_length: 14
cdr3_aa: ASSALTGYSNQPQH

v_call: TRBV6-5
j_call: TRBJ2-7
cdr3_length: 12
cdr3_aa: ASSYKAGPYEQY

v_call: TRBV11-3
j_call: TRBJ2-7
cdr3_length: 13
cdr3_aa: ASSLDPLRDYEQY

v_call: TRBV19
j_call: TRBJ2-7
cdr3_length: 13
cdr3_aa: ASSIDGLANYEQY

v_call: TRBV7-6
j_call: TRBJ2-1
cdr3_length: 13
cdr3_aa: ASSLGQGSYNEQF

v_call: TRBV29-1
j_call: TRBJ2-2
cdr3_length: 9
cdr3_aa: SVVRAGELF

v_call: TRBV30
j_call: TRBJ2-5
cdr3_length: 12
cdr3_aa: AWTVQGGQETQY